Described below is a single T cell receptor (beta chain) sequence and its context. A junction end diverges from the germline sequence, so it may reflect a read error. The data derive from a study of T-cell memory formation after mild COVID-19. TCRdb analysed the 5' RACE reads with MiXCR anew, one entry per CDR3 protein. The sample shows 500,000 to 650,000 distinct CDR3 sequences, less than 25% of them seen only once. The CDR3 consists of 17 residues. The TCR comes from an adult woman who had mild COVID-19 (a few samples of this study predate the infection). Cell type and time point are not known. The sequenced material came from PBMCs or a T cell subset sorted from them (not recorded which). The genes are TRBV12-3 or TRBV12-4 and TRBJ1-2, with 7 nucleotides matching TRBD1. The chain's CDR3 is CASSLAGTAYSNYGYTF. The DNA for the CDR3 is TGTGCCAGCAGTCTAGCCGGGACAGCTTACTCTAACTATGGCTACACCTTC.